The present entry profiles one T cell receptor beta chain with its context. The sample originates from a study of blood T cell repertoires in COVID-19. Across the study: COVID-19 samples, acute and convalescent, were from the United States, Italy and Spain.

CDR3 length: 16 residues. Germline V lookup: CDR1 LGHDT, CDR2 YNNKEL (reference sequence). The ends lost 4 bases at V and 3 bases at J; junction bases unmatched: 8. Per the study methods: Nucleated cell number was recorded as an estimate derived from reference gene primer amplification. The protocol was immunoSEQ multiplex PCR, while the TCRdb copy is restricted to in-frame clones and leaves out a portion. V and J calls and clone size are as listed in that table; D and trimming were resolved from the DNA. Seen here are 25,000 to 30,000 clones, about nine tenths observed once, and the top ten hold about a tenth.

Sample: peripheral blood. The rearrangement joins TRBV3-1 (or the pseudogene TRBV3-2) to TRBJ2-2, with 7 bases fitting TRBD1. The TCR was taken from a human donor in a cohort sampled during active COVID-19. The CDR3 DNA follows: TGTGCCAGCAGCCCGACCGGGACAGTACACACCGGGGAGCTGTTTTTT. It specifies CASSPTGTVHTGELFF.